This TCR beta chain originates from a study of regulatory T cells in long-lasting Graves disease. Trimming cost V 1 base and J 0 bases, with 18 bases left between them. The germline V gene encodes CDR1 MGHDK and CDR2 SYGVNS. This CDR3 comprises 18 residues. Time point noted: newly diagnosed GD, antithyroid drugs for less than 3 months. With RNA extracted from PBMCs as input, the TCR library was made. Arm-PCR of CDR3 regions with iRepertoire HTBI primers generated TCR beta libraries. MiXCR was run by TCRdb on the multiplex PCR reads, yielding one entry per CDR3 protein. Of approximately 470,000 distinct CDR3 sequences in the sample, 16% were seen once. This clonotype was seen a few times. This sample was also put to use in a study of T cells in Graves' hyperthyroidism and ophthalmopathy. From that study: In the first-round RT-PCR of the TCR CDR3, the HTBI primer set was used.

J is TRBJ1-2 and V is TRBV25-1; D is uncertain. This clonotype originated in a man aged 40-55 years with Graves disease. The sample consisted of peripheral blood mononuclear cells (PBMCs), taken at new diagnosis, from a patient treated with antithyroid drugs. CDR3 nucleotides: TGTGCCAGCAGTGAATCCTCTCTCACCTGGTCCGCTAACTATGGCTACACCTTC. This codes for CASSESSLTWSANYGYTF.